The 10 T cell receptor beta chains listed next were all sequenced from one sample in a study of T cell repertoires in cytomegalovirus infection. A single record per CDR3 protein comes from TCRdb applying MiXCR to the reads. The sample shows tens of thousands of distinct CDR3 sequences, roughly 32% of them seen only once. No antigen has been identified for these receptors. The sample comprised PBMCs, sequenced either directly or after in vitro stimulation (not recorded which). These receptor sequences come from a human donor in good health (CMV status not recorded). Some clones in this sample may be carry-over from other donors' samples.

The genes are TRBV19 and TRBJ2-2, with 7 bases fitting TRBD2. In germline, CDR1 is LNHDA, CDR2 SQIVND (reference sequence). This CDR3 region has 15 residues. The J segment lost 2 bases and the V segment lost 6 bases, leaving 6 bases of the junction unmatched. DNA for the CDR3: TGTGCCAGTAGGGGAGGGCTACCCAACACCGGGGAGCTGTTTTTT. This encodes CASRGGLPNTGELFF. Full variable domain (outside the CDR3, taken from reference TRBV19 and TRBJ2-2): DGGITQSPKYLFRKEGQNVTLSCEQNLNHDAMYWYRQDPGQGLRLIYYSQIVNDFQKGDIAEGYSVSREKKESFPLTVTSAQKNPTAFYLCASRGGLPNTGELFFGEGSRLTVL.

This clonotype has just a few counts. The CDR3, as DNA: TGTGCCGGGAGCCAGGGTTTGAACACTGAAGCTTTCTTT. Translated, it gives CAGSQGLNTEAFF. The gene calls are TRBV6-1 and TRBJ1-1; possibly TRBD1 for D (5 bases). The CDR3 contains 13 residues. The germline V gene has CDR1 MNHNS and CDR2 SASEGT. Trimming stripped 11 bases from V and 0 bases from J, with 13 bases between.

This clonotype has more than one count but fewer than ten. The chain links TRBV10-3 to TRBJ2-6, with 11 bases fitting TRBD2. CDR3 length: 16 residues. V lost 6 bases, J lost 2 bases, and 3 bases stayed unmatched. Germline CDR1 reads ENHRY; CDR2 reads SYGVKD. Here the CDR3 DNA reads TGTGCCATCAGGTCACTAGCGGGAGCTGGGGCCAACGTCCTGACTTTC. This encodes CAIRSLAGAGANVLTF.

The V call is TRBV20-1, the J call TRBJ2-1; D gene uncertain. V lost 5 bases to trimming and J lost 7 bases, with 18 bases between them. Germline values: CDR1 DFQATT, CDR2 SNEGSKA (reference sequence). This CDR3 has 14 residues. The CDR3 here is CSAAVGNLRNEQFF. As DNA, the CDR3 is TGCAGTGCTGCTGTGGGGAATCTGAGGAATGAGCAGTTCTTC.

The chain couples TRBV29-1 to TRBJ1-2; a weak D match, TRBD1 (5 bases). V shed 4 bases and J shed 6 bases, with 12 bases lying between them. This CDR3 has 12 residues. Germline V gene data show CDR1 as SQVTM and CDR2 as ANQGSEA. Written as DNA, the CDR3 is TGCAGCGTTGCAGGGCTCGGACATGGCTACACCTTC. This sequence encodes CSVAGLGHGYTF.

The chain recombines TRBV7-2 with TRBJ2-1; D possibly corresponds to TRBD2 (6 bases). V was pared by 5 bases and J by 2 bases, with 22 bases between. The germline V gene has CDR1 SGHTA and CDR2 FQGNSA. The CDR3 contains 18 residues. CDR3 sequence reads: CASSHSGTGGFAYNEQFF. The DNA for the CDR3 is TGTGCCAGCAGCCATTCCGGGACTGGGGGGTTTGCCTACAATGAGCAGTTCTTC.

This chain connects TRBV6-5 to TRBJ2-7; tentative D call: TRBD2 (6 bases). CDR1 and CDR2 (germline): MNHEY, SVGAGI. The CDR3 extends over 16 amino acids. V lost 6 bases, J lost 2 bases, and 20 bases lay in between. The CDR3 sequence: CASREEPGGIAYEQYF. The CDR3 DNA is TGTGCCAGCAGGGAAGAACCTGGCGGGATCGCCTACGAGCAGTACTTC.

The rearrangement joins TRBV6-6 to TRBJ1-3; 7 bases align to TRBD1. The germline V gene has CDR1 MNHNY and CDR2 SVGAGI (reference sequence). After removal of 6 bases from V and 0 bases from J, the junction contained 11 bases not matched to a gene. The CDR3 covers 17 residues. CDR3 DNA sequence: TGTGCCAGCAGCGACCCCCGGGACAGAACCTCTGGAAACACCATATATTTT. As protein: CASSDPRDRTSGNTIYF.

The rearrangement links TRBV5-1 to TRBJ1-5; a possible D gene is TRBD1 (6 bases). This CDR3 has 14 amino acids. Germline V lookup: CDR1 SGHRS, CDR2 YFSETQ. V was trimmed by 2 bases and J by 6 bases, leaving 12 bases between them. The CDR3 DNA reads TGCGCCAGCAGCTTAGGACAGCTGGGTCAGCCCCAGCATTTT. Translation: CASSLGQLGQPQHF.

This chain joins TRBV12-3 or TRBV12-4 and TRBJ2-7, with 11 bases lining up with TRBD2. Trimming cost V 5 bases and J 3 bases; bases outside gene matches: 9. The CDR3 has 16 residues. The CDR3 sequence is CASSDVLAGGYYEQYF. DNA for the CDR3: TGTGCCAGCAGTGATGTCCTAGCGGGAGGTTACTACGAGCAGTACTTC.